The 27 T cell receptor beta chains in this list originate from one sample, sequenced in a study of vaccination effects on CD4 cells after COVID-19. The protocol was immunoSEQ multiplex PCR, while the TCRdb copy is restricted to in-frame clones and leaves out a portion. The sample has roughly 70,000 clones; around 70% are singletons. Expansion of antigen-specific CD4+ T cells with viral peptide pools was carried out by the ViraFEST assay before sequencing. Investigators separated out CD4+ T cells once approximately 10 days of culture had passed. By PCR, the person was confirmed to have had SARS-CoV-2 infection between March and December 2020. Their antigens remain unidentified. The sequencing here drew on CD4+ T cells from PBMCs cultured with HIV peptides, taken before COVID-19 vaccination. Stated subset: HIV-1 Nef peptide pool negative control/reference culture. The receptor source for this set is a human donor who had a prior SARS-CoV-2 infection.

V and J are TRBV7-2 and TRBJ2-5, with TRBD2 identical over 11 bases. This CDR3 spans 16 amino acids. The germline CDR1 and CDR2 sequences are SGHTA and FQGNSA. J lost 1 base, V lost 1 base, and 2 bases had no gene match. CDR3 in amino acids: CASSLVGTSGQETQYF. Here the CDR3 DNA reads TGTGCCAGCAGCTTAGTGGGGACTAGCGGCCAAGAGACCCAGTACTTC. The variable domain in full, completed from reference TRBV7-2 and TRBJ2-5, reads GAGVSQSPSNKVTEKGKDVELRCDPISGHTALYWYRQSLGQGLEFLIYFQGNSAPDKSGLPSDRFSAERTGGSVSTLTIQRTQQEDSAVYLCASSLVGTSGQETQYFGPGTRLLVL.

This clone came up a few times. The gene calls are TRBV5-1 and TRBJ2-1, with D perhaps TRBD2 (6 bases). With 10 bases removed from V and 7 bases from J, the gap between germline ends came to 18 bases. The germline V gene encodes CDR1 SGHRS and CDR2 YFSETQ. The CDR3 consists of 13 residues. The CDR3 here is CACGADPDNEQFF. The CDR3 bases are TGCGCCTGCGGGGCCGACCCAGATAATGAGCAGTTCTTC.

This clone was seen a handful of times. The V and J genes are TRBV5-1 and TRBJ2-7; 9 nucleotides match TRBD2. Trimming cost V 5 bases and J 6 bases; bases outside gene matches: 6. Germline CDR1 SGHRS, CDR2 YFSETQ. CDR3 size: 13 residues. CDR3 loop: CASRREGRGEQYF. In nucleotides, the CDR3 is TGCGCCAGCAGGCGGGAGGGCCGGGGCGAGCAGTACTTC.

The chain links TRBV2 to TRBJ1-2; 9 bases match TRBD1. V shed 6 bases and J 4 bases; nucleotides not matched to a gene: 15. The CDR3 has 17 amino acids. Germline CDR1 and CDR2: SNHLY and FYNNEI. The CDR3 coding sequence is TGTGCCAGCAGAAACCTCGAGGGACAGGGAGGAGCCTATGGCTACACCTTC. Its protein product is CASRNLEGQGGAYGYTF.

The chain combines TRBV6-5 with TRBJ2-2, with 9 bases fitting TRBD2. Germline trimming cut 8 bases from V and 4 bases from J; bases unmatched to any gene: 8. This CDR3 is 15 amino acids long. From germline, CDR1 is MNHEY and CDR2 SVGAGI. The CDR3 sequence is CASGGRGRLTGELFF. The CDR3 bases are TGTGCCAGCGGCGGGAGGGGACGCCTCACCGGGGAGCTGTTTTTT.

This chain connects TRBV5-6 to TRBJ2-7, with D unresolved. The germline gives CDR1 SGHDT, CDR2 YYEEEE. The CDR3 is made up of 15 amino acids. V lost 3 bases to trimming and J lost 4 bases, with 17 bases between them. CDR3 in DNA: TGTGCCAGCAGCTCGCCATTACGGGCGAGATACGAGCAGTACTTC. This translates into CASSSPLRARYEQYF.

J is TRBJ2-1 and V is TRBV4-3, with a tentative D call TRBD1 (5 bases). The V gene's germline CDR1 is LGHNA and CDR2 YSLEER. Deletions cut 6 bases from V and 7 bases from J, with 13 bases between. The CDR3 covers 13 residues. The CDR3 spells CASSTMSGNEQFF. The CDR3 DNA reads TGCGCCAGCAGTACCATGTCAGGGAATGAGCAGTTCTTC.

V gene TRBV9 combines with J gene TRBJ2-3; 8 bases are shared with TRBD2. Germline values: CDR1 SGDLS, CDR2 YYNGEE. The CDR3 extends over 16 amino acids. V shed 3 bases and J 0 bases; nucleotides not matched to a gene: 6. The CDR3 coding sequence is TGTGCCAGCAGCGCGCGGGGGGACCCTAGCACAGATACGCAGTATTTT. This codes for CASSARGDPSTDTQYF.

This clone was seen just once. The V and J genes are TRBV2 and TRBJ1-2; no clear D gene. CDR1 SNHLY and CDR2 FYNNEI come from the germline V gene. This CDR3 is 13 amino acids long. V was pared by 4 bases and J by 7 bases, with 13 bases between. The CDR3 region is CASSVGGKGGYTF. CDR3 nucleotides: TGTGCCAGCAGTGTCGGCGGGAAGGGTGGCTACACCTTC.

J is TRBJ1-5 and V is TRBV7-9, with D perhaps matching TRBD1 (5 bases). Germline V CDR1 and CDR2: SEHNR, FQNEAQ (reference sequence). The CDR3 length is 13 residues. V lost 5 bases and J 5 bases, leaving 10 bases between the germline ends. The CDR3 coding sequence is TGTGCCAGCAGCCTTCGAGGGGATCAGCCCCAGCATTTT. Translation: CASSLRGDQPQHF.

The chain links TRBV7-2 to TRBJ2-2, with 7 bases identical to TRBD2. This CDR3 contains 16 residues. Germline V lookup: CDR1 SGHTA, CDR2 FQGNSA. V trimming: 2 bases; J trimming: 6 bases; junction bases outside the gene matches: 9. This CDR3 reads CASSLWGRGLAGELFF. The CDR3 DNA reads as TGTGCCAGCAGCTTATGGGGGAGGGGATTAGCCGGGGAGCTGTTTTTT.

The CDR3: CASSLGRGSGYGYTF. CDR3 DNA sequence: TGTGCCAGCAGCTTGGGTCGGGGGTCCGGCTATGGCTACACCTTC. V is TRBV5-4 and J is TRBJ1-2, with a weak D call TRBD1 (5 bases). CDR1 and CDR2 (germline): SGHNT, YYREEE (reference sequence). V shed 0 bases and J shed 4 bases, with 13 bases lying between them. The CDR3 runs 15 residues.

The chain uses TRBV16 and TRBJ2-1, with 8 bases identical to TRBD1. The CDR3 is made up of 16 amino acids. The ends lost 5 bases at V and 7 bases at J; junction bases unmatched: 13. Germline V gene sequence: CDR1 KGHSY, CDR2 FQNENV. Written as DNA, the CDR3 is TGTGCCAGCAGCACCCTCTCGACAGGGGCGGGAAATGAGCAGTTCTTC. Protein sequence: CASSTLSTGAGNEQFF.

This clone was counted only a few times. The genes are TRBV18 and TRBJ2-5; no firm D call. V was shortened by 1 base and J by 5 bases, with 11 bases between the two germline ends. CDR1 is KGHSH, CDR2 LQKENI, per germline. This CDR3 has 14 residues. For the CDR3, the DNA is TGTGCCAGCTCACCACAGGCTAGTAGGGAGACCCAGTACTTC. It encodes CASSPQASRETQYF. Together with reference TRBV18 and TRBJ2-5, the CDR3 gives the full variable domain: NAGVMQNPRHLVRRRGQEARLRCSPMKGHSHVYWYRQLPEEGLKFMVYLQKENIIDESGMPKERFSAEFPKEGPSILRIQQVVRGDSAAYFCASSPQASRETQYFGPGTRLLVL.

The CDR3 protein is CASSQDVEGIEAFF. The CDR3, as DNA: TGTGCCAGCAGCCAAGACGTGGAGGGCATTGAAGCTTTCTTT. This rearrangement joins TRBV3-1 (or the pseudogene TRBV3-2) to TRBJ1-1; D remains ambiguous. Per the germline V gene, CDR1 is LGHDT and CDR2 is YNNKEL (reference sequence). Trimming removed 0 bases from V and 7 bases from J, with 12 bases in between. The length of the CDR3 is 14 residues.

The chain uses TRBV6-5 and TRBJ1-4, with D unresolved. Germline CDR1 and CDR2: MNHEY and SVGAGI. Trimming stripped 2 bases from V and 2 bases from J, with 9 bases between. CDR3 size: 15 residues. CDR3 amino acids: CASSYSGATNEKLFF. Here the CDR3 DNA reads TGTGCCAGCAGTTACAGTGGCGCGACTAATGAAAAACTGTTTTTT.

The gene calls are TRBV12-5 and TRBJ1-5; TRBD1 aligns across 10 bases. The germline V gene encodes CDR1 LGHNT and CDR2 FRNRAP. V lost 4 bases, J lost 8 bases, and 14 bases stayed unmatched. The CDR3 is made up of 17 amino acids. The CDR3 nucleotides read TGTGCTAGTGGTTGGGGGGACAGGGGATCCAATATGGAGCCCCAGCATTTT. Translating it yields CASGWGDRGSNMEPQHF.

The chain employs TRBV6-5 and TRBJ2-7; TRBD1 aligns across 8 bases. From germline, CDR1 is MNHEY and CDR2 SVGAGI. V shed 0 bases, J shed 7 bases, and the junction held 8 bases outside the gene matches. The CDR3 runs to 15 residues. The CDR3 nucleotides read TGTGCCAGCAGTTACTCCTGGACAGGGCGACGTGAGCAGTACTTC. This sequence encodes CASSYSWTGRREQYF.

The genes are TRBV5-1 and TRBJ1-1; 8 nucleotides agree with TRBD1. This CDR3 spans 14 amino acids. The V segment lost 4 bases and the J segment 0 bases; nucleotides outside the gene matches: 2. The germline CDR1 and CDR2 sequences are SGHRS and YFSETQ. The CDR3 here is CASSQDRVNTEAFF. CDR3 nucleotide sequence: TGCGCCAGCAGCCAGGACAGGGTGAACACTGAAGCTTTCTTT.

The chain uses TRBV7-2 and TRBJ2-5; 13 bases line up with TRBD2. The CDR3 runs to 17 residues. J gave up 6 bases and V 0 bases, and 7 bases lay outside the gene matches. CDR1 SGHTA and CDR2 FQGNSA come from the germline V gene. CDR3 DNA sequence: TGTGCCAGCAGCTTAGCTCCGGGACTAGCGGGACCGCAGACCCAGTACTTC. Protein product: CASSLAPGLAGPQTQYF.

V and J are TRBV19 and TRBJ2-2; D may be TRBD1 (5 bases). V dropped 5 bases and J dropped 1 base, with 8 bases sitting between them. Germline V gene sequence: CDR1 LNHDA, CDR2 SQIVND (reference sequence). CDR3 length: 14 residues. CDR3 amino acids: CASSWGRNTGELFF. The CDR3 DNA reads as TGTGCCAGTAGTTGGGGCCGGAACACCGGGGAGCTGTTTTTT.

J is TRBJ1-4 and V is TRBV7-3, with D tentatively TRBD1 (5 bases). CDR1 is SGHTA, CDR2 FQGTGA, per germline. Trimming pared 6 bases from V and 3 bases from J, leaving 8 bases between. This CDR3 spans 13 amino acids. The CDR3 loop is CASSQGPNEKLFF. The CDR3 DNA reads as TGTGCCAGCAGTCAGGGACCTAATGAAAAACTGTTTTTT.

The sample holds one count of this clone. The chain has TRBV3-1 (or the pseudogene TRBV3-2) and TRBJ1-2, with unresolved D. Trimming shortened V by 0 bases and J by 4 bases, and 6 bases separated the two germline ends. Germline assignment: CDR1 LGHDT and CDR2 YNNKEL (reference sequence). CDR3 length: 13 residues. CDR3 nucleotide sequence: TGTGCCAGCAGCCAAGAAACAGCCTATGGCTACACCTTC. Its protein is CASSQETAYGYTF.

The chain is built from TRBV3-1 (or the pseudogene TRBV3-2) and TRBJ1-1; D is possibly TRBD1 (5 bases). CDR1 is LGHDT, CDR2 YNNKEL, per germline (reference sequence). With 0 bases removed from V and 1 base from J, the gap between germline ends came to 9 bases. This CDR3 contains 15 residues. CDR3 sequence reads: CASSQEGLTNTEAFF. The CDR3 nucleotides are TGTGCCAGCAGCCAAGAGGGACTGACGAACACTGAAGCTTTCTTT.

This chain connects TRBV6-5 to TRBJ1-6, with D unresolved. This CDR3 contains 15 residues. CDR1 and CDR2 (germline): MNHEY, SVGAGI. V lost 0 bases and J 12 bases, leaving 15 bases between the germline ends. In DNA, the CDR3 is TGTGCCAGCAGTTACTCGAGTATAGGGCTACGACCCCTCCACTTT. Its translation: CASSYSSIGLRPLHF.

The CDR3 DNA reads TGCGCCAGCAGCCCAATGGGGAGCGGCAATCAGCCCCAGCATTTT. This codes for CASSPMGSGNQPQHF. The chain employs TRBV5-1 and TRBJ1-5; D is uncertain. Germline-derived CDR1 and CDR2 are SGHRS and YFSETQ. CDR3 length: 15 residues. V shed 4 bases and J shed 2 bases, with 13 bases lying between them. The complete variable domain, with remaining parts taken from reference TRBV5-1 and TRBJ1-5, reads KAGVTQTPRYLIKTRGQQVTLSCSPISGHRSVSWYQQTPGQGLQFLFEYFSETQRNKGNFPGRFSGRQFSNSRSEMNVSTLELGDSALYLCASSPMGSGNQPQHFGDGTRLSIL.

The chain recombines TRBV24-1 with TRBJ2-3; 11 bases match TRBD1. The CDR3 is made up of 17 amino acids. Per germline, CDR1 KGHDR and CDR2 SFDVKD. Trimming cost V 1 base and J 4 bases; bases outside gene matches: 6. The CDR3, as DNA: TGTGCCACCAGTGATTTAGAAGGACAGGGGGCCCCAGATACGCAGTATTTT. It specifies CATSDLEGQGAPDTQYF.